This TCR beta chain emerged from a study of T cells in Graves' hyperthyroidism and ophthalmopathy. Calling Graves' hyperthyroidism stable meant ophthalmopathy did not progress within 18 months. Amplification of TCR beta CDR3 regions was performed using RNA transcripts as template. Researchers ran a first-round RT-PCR on the TCR CDR3 using the HTBI primer set. TCRdb redid the calling of the multiplex PCR reads with MiXCR, one entry per CDR3 protein. Among a few hundred thousand distinct CDR3 sequences listed, 15% to 18% were seen once. The CDR3 is 13 residues long. Trimming pared 5 bases from V and 6 bases from J, leaving 11 bases between. Germline V CDR1 and CDR2: LNHDA, SQIVND (reference sequence). This clonotype was seen only a few times. The target antigen is unknown. Findings of the study overall: Blood also showed most of the thyroid clonotypes that were expanded above 0.001.

The sequenced sample was blood. J is TRBJ1-5 and V is TRBV19; D is uncertain. The clonotype comes from a woman in her thirties with Graves' hyperthyroidism. CDR3 in DNA: TGTGCCAGTAGTGCAGATGAGGTTCAGCCCCAGCATTTT. This sequence encodes CASSADEVQPQHF.